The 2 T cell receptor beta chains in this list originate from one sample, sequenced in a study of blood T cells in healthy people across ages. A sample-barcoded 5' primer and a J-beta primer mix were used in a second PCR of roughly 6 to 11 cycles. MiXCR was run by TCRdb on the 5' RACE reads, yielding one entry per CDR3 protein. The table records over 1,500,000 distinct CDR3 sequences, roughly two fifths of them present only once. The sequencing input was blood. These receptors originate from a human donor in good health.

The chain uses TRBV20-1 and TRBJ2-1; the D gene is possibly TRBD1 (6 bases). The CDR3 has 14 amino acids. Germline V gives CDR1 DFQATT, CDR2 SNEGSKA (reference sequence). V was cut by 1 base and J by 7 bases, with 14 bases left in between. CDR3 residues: CSARVSGVLNEQFF. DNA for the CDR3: TGCAGTGCTAGAGTTTCAGGGGTTCTGAATGAGCAGTTCTTC.

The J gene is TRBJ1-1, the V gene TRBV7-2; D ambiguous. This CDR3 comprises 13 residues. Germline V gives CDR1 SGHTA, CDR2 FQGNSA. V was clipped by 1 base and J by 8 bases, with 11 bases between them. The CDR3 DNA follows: TGTGCCAGCAGCTTAGTGGCAGTTGGGGAAGCTTTCTTT. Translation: CASSLVAVGEAFF.